This paragraph covers one TCR beta chain sequence. This clonotype was detected many times. The specificity of this receptor is unknown. It has no much larger one-base neighbor in the sample; base qualities were not kept. The data stem from a study of T cells in Graves' hyperthyroidism and ophthalmopathy (dated by TCRdb to between 2018 and 2021). Concerning the study at large: Peripheral blood was sampled at the time of initial diagnosis, prior to any treatment. Whether ophthalmopathy could be predicted prospectively was tested in an independent validation cohort made up of 18 to 20 hyperthyroidism patients plus 17 patients who later progressed to ophthalmopathy. In about 6 Graves' hyperthyroidism patients, the study also compared T-cell repertoires from thyroid tissue with T-cell repertoires from blood. The 95 to 100 discovery patients were randomly divided into training and test sets at a 7:3 ratio. Once sampling was done, hyperthyroidism patients were given methimazole at a starting dose of 30 mg daily, whereas ophthalmopathy patients were given high-dose intravenous methylprednisolone. According to the paper, TCR Vbeta CDR3 sequencing was carried out on roughly 130 peripheral blood samples, which came from around 43 ophthalmopathy, 70 to 80 hyperthyroidism and around 17 progressor patients. To identify TCR V-J signatures that set the groups apart, the researchers used a discovery cohort of 100 patients, made up of roughly 45 with Graves' ophthalmopathy and around 58 with stable Graves' hyperthyroidism.

The CDR3 goes from the cysteine to the phenylalanine over 11 residues. Only the CDR3 part of the read is kept: 33 bases, read in frame from the first base. V sheds 6 bases and J sheds 8 bases, leaving 10 bases between their ends. Ophthalmopathy patients had moderately to severely active disease, with a Clinical Activity Score of 3 or more, a NOSPECS grade of 4 or more, and a disease duration of less than 3 months. The study excluded patients with uncontrolled infections, other autoimmune diseases, pregnancy or lactation. Diagnoses relied on clinical symptoms, serum thyroxine and TRAb, thyroid ultrasound and orbital computed tomography. Ficoll-Paque density gradient centrifugation was used to isolate PBMCs from around 10 ml of fresh peripheral blood. Trizol reagent was used to extract total RNA, and RNA quality was then checked on an Agilent 2100 Bioanalyzer. The paper as a whole reports these results and caveats: Sample size was not statistically predetermined, and blinding of investigators to group allocation was not performed. During validation, the model predicted progression to ophthalmopathy a median of about 5.9 months ahead of onset, with just under 71% sensitivity and about 75% specificity. A model built on a 13 V-J signature distinguished ophthalmopathy from stable hyperthyroidism, reaching 85% to 90% sensitivity and around 82% specificity in cross-validation and 80%/75% in testing. Most expanded thyroid clonotypes (frequency above 0.001) were also detected in blood, a finding suggesting that blood repertoires may reflect thyroid immune responses.

TCR beta CDR3 regions were amplified from RNA transcripts. The first round of RT-PCR for the TCR CDR3 was performed with the HTBI primer set and the Qiagen OneStep RT-PCR kit. A second multiplex PCR round built the libraries, followed by size selection and purification. Libraries were sequenced paired-end with 100 bp reads on an Illumina HiSeq2000. Per the authors' processing: Raw data were processed with SOAPnuke, discarding reads with adapters, uncalled bases, mean Phred below 15, or no exact constant-primer or identifier match. High-quality paired reads were merged using COPE v1.2.5, and each unique nucleotide sequence was defined as a clonotype. Clonotypes were aligned to IMGT TRBV, TRBD and TRBJ reference segments using MiTCR v1.1. Analysis was restricted to V-J combinations with a frequency above 0.0001, which covered just over 98% of repertoires. A TCS score was defined as the ratio of F50 (clonal expansion) to E x V (chaos), with BLOSUM62-based TCRdist applied between CDR3 peptides within each V-J. Welch's t-statistics and random forest reduced fewer than 550 V-J features to 13, which were used in a naive Bayes classifier (R e1071). The public reads were quality trimmed at Q25 with fastp and then assembled into clones with MiXCR by TCRdb, keeping productive beta chains. Rows with a matching CDR3 protein are joined into one entry that keeps the most common DNA and genes. TCRdb's processing, not the authors' own work, is the source of the V and J calls. The sample has about 400,000 distinct CDR3 sequences on record, around an eighth of them singletons. The ten largest clonotypes hold 25% to 30% of the sample.

This receptor was obtained from a man aged 45 to 65 with Graves' ophthalmopathy. The chain is made from TRBV12-3 or TRBV12-4 and TRBJ1-2; no D gene call is confident. Sequenced material: blood. The DNA is as follows: TGTGCCAGCAGCCCAGGTACAGGCTACACCTTC. Translated, it reads CASSPGTGYTF.